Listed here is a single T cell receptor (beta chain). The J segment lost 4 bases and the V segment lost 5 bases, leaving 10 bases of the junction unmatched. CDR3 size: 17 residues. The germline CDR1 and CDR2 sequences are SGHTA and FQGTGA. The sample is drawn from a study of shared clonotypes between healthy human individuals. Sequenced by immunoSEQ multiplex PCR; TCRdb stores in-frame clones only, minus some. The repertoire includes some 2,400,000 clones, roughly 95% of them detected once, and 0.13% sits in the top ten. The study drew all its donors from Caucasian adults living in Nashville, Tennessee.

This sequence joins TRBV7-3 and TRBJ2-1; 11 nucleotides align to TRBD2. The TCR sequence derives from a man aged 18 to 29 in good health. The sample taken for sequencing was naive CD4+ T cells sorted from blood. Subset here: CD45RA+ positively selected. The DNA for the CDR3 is TGTGCCAGCAGCCCATCCCCCACTAGCGGGGGTTACAATGAGCAGTTCTTC. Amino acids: CASSPSPTSGGYNEQFF.